This T cell receptor (beta chain) was sequenced in a study of human versus mouse CDR3 diversity and MHC coevolution. Clones were read by immunoSEQ multiplex PCR, and TCRdb kept only the in-frame ones, dropping some. The table lists about 83,000 clones, roughly 92% of them singletons. Sequenced: naive CD4+ T cells from blood. Subset reported: CD45RO-negative CD62L-positive naive CD4 T cells. This receptor was taken from a person aged 30 to 69 in good health.

This chain's CDR3 is CASRSQPGGELFF. CDR3 bases: TGTGCCTCCCGCTCCCAACCGGGCGGGGAGCTGTTTTTT. The V gene is TRBV30, the J gene TRBJ2-2; D gene unclear. Trimming removed 7 bases at V and 7 bases at J, with 16 bases between. The V gene's germline CDR1 is GTSNPN and CDR2 SVGIG (reference sequence). The CDR3 covers 13 residues.